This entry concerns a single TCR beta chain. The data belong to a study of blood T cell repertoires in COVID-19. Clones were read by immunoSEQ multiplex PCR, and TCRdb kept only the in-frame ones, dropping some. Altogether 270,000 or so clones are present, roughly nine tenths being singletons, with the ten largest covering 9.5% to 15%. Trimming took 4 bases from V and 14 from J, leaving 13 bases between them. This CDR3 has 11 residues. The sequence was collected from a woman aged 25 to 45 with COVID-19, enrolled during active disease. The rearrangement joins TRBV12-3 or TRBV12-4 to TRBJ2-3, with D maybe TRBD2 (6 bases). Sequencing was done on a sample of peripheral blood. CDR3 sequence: CASSSGWGGYF. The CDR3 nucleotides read TGTGCCAGCAGTTCAGGTTGGGGAGGGTATTTT.